This is a list of T cell receptor beta chains from one sample in a study of T-cell reconstitution after alpha-beta-depleted transplantation in children. One entry per CDR3 protein, called by TCRdb with MiXCR from the PCR reads. The sample includes roughly 300,000 distinct CDR3 sequences, around 9.6% of them seen just once. This specimen consisted of PBMCs from the stem cell graft donor, obtained from the stem cell graft. These receptor sequences come from a human donor who donated a stem cell graft to a child with SCID. The CDR3 runs from the conserved cysteine through the conserved F or W. A D gene is named only where the DNA matches it firmly. Clone size is given for some rows only: seen once, a few or many times, or a class if the clone is expanded.

D: -; size: few; V: TRBV5-1; J: TRBJ1-4; DNA: TGCGCCAGCAGCTTCTCGGGACAAGTTAATGAAAAACTGTTTTTT; CDR3: CASSFSGQVNEKLFF
D: TRBD1; size: many; V: TRBV7-2; J: TRBJ2-4; DNA: TGTGCCAGCAGCTTATCTGCGGGACAGGGAACCAAAAACATTCAGTACTTC; CDR3: CASSLSAGQGTKNIQYF
D: -; size: -; V: TRBV20-1; J: TRBJ1-1; DNA: TGCAGTGCTAGTGGGGCTCAGGGAAAAACTGAAGCTTTCTTT; CDR3: CSASGAQGKTEAFF
D: TRBD1; size: few; V: TRBV10-3; J: TRBJ2-3; DNA: TGTGCCATCAGTGAGTTGACAGGGGGACGCACAGATACGCAGTATTTT; CDR3: CAISELTGGRTDTQYF
D: -; size: few; V: TRBV5-1; J: TRBJ2-2; DNA: TGCGCCAGCAGCCCGAGACTGGGATCCATAGAGGAGCTGTTTTTT; CDR3: CASSPRLGSIEELFF
D: -; size: -; V: TRBV4-2; J: TRBJ2-1; DNA: TGTGCCATCAGCCTGGGGCTCCTCCGCTACAATGAGCAGTTCTTC; CDR3: CAISLGLLRYNEQFF
D: TRBD1; size: -; V: TRBV12-3/TRBV12-4; J: TRBJ1-2; DNA: TGTGCCAGCAGGGGACAGGGGTATTTAGCTAACTATGGCTACACCTTC; CDR3: CASRGQGYLANYGYTF
D: -; size: -; V: TRBV7-9; J: TRBJ1-2; DNA: TGTGCCAGCAGCCCCATCGATTGGGGCTACACCTTC; CDR3: CASSPIDWGYTF
D: TRBD1; size: many; V: TRBV5-1; J: TRBJ2-7; DNA: TGCGCCAGCAGCTCAAAGGGACAGAACTACGAGCAGTACTTC; CDR3: CASSSKGQNYEQYF
D: -; size: few; V: TRBV7-8; J: TRBJ2-2; DNA: TGTGCCAGCAGCTTAGGGTTAGGGGTGGGGGAGCTGTTTTTT; CDR3: CASSLGLGVGELFF
D: -; size: -; V: TRBV24-1; J: TRBJ2-1; DNA: TGTGCCACCAGTGATTCGGCAGGGTTTTCCAATGAGCAGTTCTTC; CDR3: CATSDSAGFSNEQFF
D: -; size: many; V: TRBV5-1; J: TRBJ2-2; DNA: TGCGCCAGCAGCTTGGAAGGGTTCGGAAACGGGGAGCTGTTTTTT; CDR3: CASSLEGFGNGELFF
D: -; size: many; V: TRBV7-7; J: TRBJ2-3; DNA: TGTGCTAGCAGCTTAGGGCTAGCTCCAGATACGCAGTATTTT; CDR3: CASSLGLAPDTQYF
D: -; size: -; V: TRBV27; J: TRBJ1-2; DNA: TGTGCCAGCAGTTTATCGGGGACGGGACACTATGGCTACACCTTC; CDR3: CASSLSGTGHYGYTF
D: -; size: -; V: TRBV5-1; J: TRBJ2-5; DNA: TGCGCCAGCAGCCTTTCTGGGGGTGAAGAGACCCAGTACTTC; CDR3: CASSLSGGEETQYF
D: -; size: -; V: TRBV2; J: TRBJ1-6; DNA: TGTGCCAGCAGTGGAGACCCGGGGGGTAATTCACCCCTCCACTTT; CDR3: CASSGDPGGNSPLHF
D: -; size: few; V: TRBV7-9; J: TRBJ1-1; DNA: TGTGCCAGCTCGGAAGCTTTCTTT; CDR3: CASSEAFF
D: TRBD2; size: few; V: TRBV12-3/TRBV12-4; J: TRBJ2-1; DNA: TGTGCCAGCAGTTTAAGGCGGCTAGCGGAGACCAATGAGCAGTTCTTC; CDR3: CASSLRRLAETNEQFF
D: TRBD1; size: few; V: TRBV7-6; J: TRBJ1-4; DNA: TGTGCCAGCAGCCCAGGGGGCGGGAATGAAAAACTGTTTTTT; CDR3: CASSPGGGNEKLFF
D: -; size: many; V: TRBV2; J: TRBJ2-7; DNA: TGTGCCAGCAGTGTGGACAACTCCTACGAGCAGTACTTC; CDR3: CASSVDNSYEQYF
D: -; size: few; V: TRBV12-3/TRBV12-4; J: TRBJ2-7; DNA: TGTGCCAGCAGTTTGTACAGGTCCGACGAGCAGTACTTC; CDR3: CASSLYRSDEQYF
D: TRBD2; size: few; V: TRBV12-3/TRBV12-4; J: TRBJ2-7; DNA: TGTGCCAGCAGTTTACGACTAGCGGGGCCCTACGAGCAGTACTTC; CDR3: CASSLRLAGPYEQYF
D: -; size: -; V: TRBV5-1; J: TRBJ1-2; DNA: TGCGCCAGCAAGGTCCCATGGGCTGGAGCTAACTATGGCTACACCTTC; CDR3: CASKVPWAGANYGYTF
D: TRBD2; size: many; V: TRBV3-1; J: TRBJ2-3; DNA: TGTGCCAGCAGCCAAAAAGCGGGGAACACAGATACGCAGTATTTT; CDR3: CASSQKAGNTDTQYF
D: TRBD2; size: few; V: TRBV7-9; J: TRBJ2-1; DNA: TGTGCCAGCAGCGTAGGACTAGCGGGGGGTGGGGATGAGCAGTTCTTC; CDR3: CASSVGLAGGGDEQFF
D: -; size: few; V: TRBV6-1; J: TRBJ1-2; DNA: TGTGCCAGCAGTGCGGCCAGGGATTCCTATGGCTACACCTTC; CDR3: CASSAARDSYGYTF
D: TRBD1; size: few; V: TRBV5-1; J: TRBJ1-5; DNA: TGCGCCAGCAGCTCGGCAGGGGGCCAGCCCCAGCATTTT; CDR3: CASSSAGGQPQHF
D: -; size: few; V: TRBV4-1; J: TRBJ2-1; DNA: TGCGCCAGCAGCCCCCAATCTAGCATTGATGAGCAGTTCTTC; CDR3: CASSPQSSIDEQFF
D: TRBD1; size: -; V: TRBV18; J: TRBJ1-1; DNA: TGTGCCAGCTCACGTCAAGACAGGGCCACTGAAGCTTTCTTT; CDR3: CASSRQDRATEAFF
D: TRBD2; size: -; V: TRBV5-1; J: TRBJ2-7; DNA: TGCGCCAGCAGCTTGGATAGCGGGGGGGCCTACGAGCAGTACTTC; CDR3: CASSLDSGGAYEQYF
D: TRBD1; size: -; V: TRBV12-3/TRBV12-4; J: TRBJ2-7; DNA: TGTGCCAGCAGTTTAGGGCAGGGGGTAGGGCAGTACTTC; CDR3: CASSLGQGVGQYF
D: -; size: -; V: TRBV5-1; J: TRBJ2-3; DNA: TGCGCCAGCAGCTTGGAGTCATGGAGAACAGATACGCAGTATTTT; CDR3: CASSLESWRTDTQYF